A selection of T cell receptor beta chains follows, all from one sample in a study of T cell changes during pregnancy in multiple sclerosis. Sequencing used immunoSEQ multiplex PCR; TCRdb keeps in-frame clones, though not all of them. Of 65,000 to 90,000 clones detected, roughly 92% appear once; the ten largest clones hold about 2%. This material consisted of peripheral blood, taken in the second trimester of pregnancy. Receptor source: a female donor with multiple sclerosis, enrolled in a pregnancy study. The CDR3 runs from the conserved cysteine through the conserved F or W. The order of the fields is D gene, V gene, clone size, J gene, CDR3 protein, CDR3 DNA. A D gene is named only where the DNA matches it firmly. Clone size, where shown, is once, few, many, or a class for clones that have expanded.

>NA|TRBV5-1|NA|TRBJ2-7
CASSFQGGGYEQYF
TGCGCCAGCAGCTTCCAGGGGGGAGGCTACGAGCAGTACTTC
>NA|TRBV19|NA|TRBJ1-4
CASRRTAATNEKLFF
TGTGCCAGTCGGAGGACAGCTGCAACTAATGAAAAACTGTTTTTT
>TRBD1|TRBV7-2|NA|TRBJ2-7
CASSVDRASYEQYF
TGTGCCAGCAGCGTAGACAGGGCATCCTACGAGCAGTACTTC
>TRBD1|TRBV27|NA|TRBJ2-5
CASSVTSGGWETQYF
TGTGCCAGCAGTGTAACCTCAGGGGGTTGGGAGACCCAGTACTTC
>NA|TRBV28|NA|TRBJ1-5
CASSRDKISNQPQHF
TGTGCCAGCAGTCGGGACAAGATTAGCAATCAGCCCCAGCATTTT
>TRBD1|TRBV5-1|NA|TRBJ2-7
CASSHRQGEQYF
TGCGCCAGCAGCCATCGACAGGGAGAGCAGTACTTC
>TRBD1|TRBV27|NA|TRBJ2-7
CASSPGTTGSGYEQYF
TGTGCCAGCAGTCCGGGAACGACAGGGTCTGGCTACGAGCAGTACTTC
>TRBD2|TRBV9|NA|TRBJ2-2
CASSVAPGGPNTGELFF
TGTGCCAGCAGCGTGGCACCGGGGGGACCGAACACCGGGGAGCTGTTTTTT
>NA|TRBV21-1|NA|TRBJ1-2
CASSKGGGRGYTF
TGTGCCAGCAGCAAAGGGGGGGGCAGAGGCTACACCTTC
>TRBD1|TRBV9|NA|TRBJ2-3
CASSVGDRENRDTQYF
TGTGCCAGCAGCGTGGGAGACAGGGAAAACCGAGATACGCAGTATTTT
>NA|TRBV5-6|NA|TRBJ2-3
CASSSRLEDTQYF
TGTGCCAGCAGCTCCCGACTGGAGGATACGCAGTATTTT
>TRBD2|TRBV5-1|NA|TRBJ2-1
CASLDLAETNEQFF
TGCGCCAGCCTCGACCTAGCGGAGACCAATGAGCAGTTCTTC
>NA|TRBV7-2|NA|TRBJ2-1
CASSDVGIYNEQFF
TGTGCCAGCAGCGATGTCGGGATTTACAATGAGCAGTTCTTC
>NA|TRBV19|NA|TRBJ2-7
CASSIGSEQYF
TGTGCCAGTAGTATAGGCAGCGAGCAGTACTTC
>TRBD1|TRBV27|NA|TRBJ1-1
CASLTNRGHTEAFF
TGTGCCAGCCTTACCAACAGGGGGCACACTGAAGCTTTCTTT
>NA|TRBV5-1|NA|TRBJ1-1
CASRQGPANTEAFF
TGCGCCAGCAGGCAGGGTCCAGCAAACACTGAAGCTTTCTTT
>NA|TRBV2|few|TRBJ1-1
CASTSDTSRNTEAFF
TGTGCCAGCACCTCGGACACGAGCCGGAACACTGAAGCTTTCTTT
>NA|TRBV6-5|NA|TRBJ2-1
CASSYLEGFNEQFF
TGTGCCAGCAGTTACCTCGAGGGTTTCAATGAGCAGTTCTTC
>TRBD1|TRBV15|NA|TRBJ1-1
CATSRDYRGRGDTEAFF
TGTGCCACCAGCAGAGATTACAGGGGCAGAGGGGACACTGAAGCTTTCTTT
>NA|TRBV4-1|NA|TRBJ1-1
CASSQKIQNTEAFF
TGCGCCAGCAGCCAAAAGATACAGAACACTGAAGCTTTCTTT
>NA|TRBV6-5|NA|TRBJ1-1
CASSYSGLRTEAFF
TGTGCCAGCAGTTACAGCGGGTTGCGGACTGAAGCTTTCTTT
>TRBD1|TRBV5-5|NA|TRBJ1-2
CASSSGTGIYGYTF
TGTGCCAGCAGCTCCGGGACAGGCATCTATGGCTACACCTTC
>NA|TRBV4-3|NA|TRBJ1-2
CASSQGTTGPKIGYTF
TGCGCCAGCAGCCAAGGGACTACAGGTCCCAAGATAGGCTACACCTTC
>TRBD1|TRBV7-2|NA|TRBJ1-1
CASSLVLLQTGETFF
TGTGCCAGCAGCTTAGTGCTCTTACAGACAGGGGAAACTTTCTTT
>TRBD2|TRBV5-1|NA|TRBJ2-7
CASSFLAGRNYEQYF
TGCGCCAGCAGCTTTCTAGCGGGCCGAAACTACGAGCAGTACTTC
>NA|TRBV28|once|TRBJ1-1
CASSFVDRWNTEAFF
TGTGCCAGCAGTTTCGTCGACAGGTGGAACACTGAAGCTTTCTTT
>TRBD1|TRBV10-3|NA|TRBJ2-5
CAISEIGQGGETQYF
TGTGCCATCAGTGAGATCGGACAGGGAGGAGAGACCCAGTACTTC
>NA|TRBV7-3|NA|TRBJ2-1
CASSSDTYNEQFF
TGTGCCAGCAGCTCGGACACCTACAATGAGCAGTTCTTC
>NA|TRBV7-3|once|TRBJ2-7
CASSLTPGSFYEQYF
TGTGCCAGCAGCTTAACCCCCGGGTCCTTTTACGAGCAGTACTTC
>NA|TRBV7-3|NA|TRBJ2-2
CASSPSLGAGANTGELFF
TGTGCCAGCAGCCCGAGCTTAGGGGCAGGGGCGAACACCGGGGAGCTGTTTTTT
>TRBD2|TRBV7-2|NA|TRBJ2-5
CASSLGLAGGETQYF
TGTGCCAGCAGCCTAGGACTAGCGGGGGGAGAGACCCAGTACTTC